The sequence of this T cell receptor (beta chain) was determined in a study of blood T cell repertoires in COVID-19. Assay used: immunoSEQ multiplex PCR; TCRdb lists only in-frame clones, some missing. Among roughly 320,000 clones listed, 85% to 95% were seen once. The CDR3 runs 14 residues. Germline assignment: CDR1 SQVTM and CDR2 ANQGSEA. J was trimmed by 5 bases and V by 6 bases; bases with no gene match: 6. V gene TRBV29-1 combines with J gene TRBJ2-2; 10 bases are shared with TRBD2. This clonotype was obtained from a woman aged 25 to 39 who had been exposed to COVID-19. Sequenced: PBMCs or T cells enriched from blood (not recorded which). The CDR3 sequence is CSVKRGGLTGELFF. The CDR3 DNA reads TGCAGCGTGAAGCGGGGGGGCTTAACCGGGGAGCTGTTTTTT.